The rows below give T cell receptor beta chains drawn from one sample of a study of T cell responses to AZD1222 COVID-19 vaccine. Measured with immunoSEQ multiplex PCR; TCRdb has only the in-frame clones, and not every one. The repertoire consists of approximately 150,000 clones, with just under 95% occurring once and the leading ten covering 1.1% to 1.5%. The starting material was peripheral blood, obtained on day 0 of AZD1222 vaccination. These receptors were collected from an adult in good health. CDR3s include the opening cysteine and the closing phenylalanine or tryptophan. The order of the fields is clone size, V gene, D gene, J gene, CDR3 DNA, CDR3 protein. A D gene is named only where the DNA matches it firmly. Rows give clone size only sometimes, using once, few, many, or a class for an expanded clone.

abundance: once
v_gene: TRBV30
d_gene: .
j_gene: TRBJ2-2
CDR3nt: TGTGCCTGGAGTGTACGGGAACTGAACACCGGGGAGCTGTTTTTT
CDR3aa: CAWSVRELNTGELFF

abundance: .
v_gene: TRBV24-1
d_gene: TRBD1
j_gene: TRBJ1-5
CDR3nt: TGTGCCACTCCGGGACAGGGTCCTTGGCCCCAGCATTTT
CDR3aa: CATPGQGPWPQHF

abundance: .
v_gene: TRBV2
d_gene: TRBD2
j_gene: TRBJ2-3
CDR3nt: TGTGCCAGCATCCTGACTAGCGGGTTAATAACAAGCACAGATACGCAGTATTTT
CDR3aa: CASILTSGLITSTDTQYF

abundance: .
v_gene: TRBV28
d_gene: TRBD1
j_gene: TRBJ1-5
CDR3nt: TGTGCCAGCAGTCGTCAGGGGGGAGGCAATCAGCCCCAGCATTTT
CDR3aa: CASSRQGGGNQPQHF

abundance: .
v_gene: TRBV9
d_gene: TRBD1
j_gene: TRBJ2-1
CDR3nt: TGTGCCAGCAGCGTAGGTGCCGTGACAGGGGGCAATGAGCAGTTCTTC
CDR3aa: CASSVGAVTGGNEQFF

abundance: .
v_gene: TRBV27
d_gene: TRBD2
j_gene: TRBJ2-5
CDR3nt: TGTGCCAGCAGCAGCGGGGGGGGCTCAGAGACCCAGTACTTC
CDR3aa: CASSSGGGSETQYF

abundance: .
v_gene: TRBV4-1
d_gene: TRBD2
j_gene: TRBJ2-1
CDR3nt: TGCGCCAGCAGCCAAACTCGGGGGGGCTTCAATGAGCAGTTCTTC
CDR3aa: CASSQTRGGFNEQFF

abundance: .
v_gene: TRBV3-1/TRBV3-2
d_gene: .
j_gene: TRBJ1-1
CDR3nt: TGTGCCAGCAGCCAAGGGCCCACTGAAGCTTTCTTT
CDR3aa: CASSQGPTEAFF

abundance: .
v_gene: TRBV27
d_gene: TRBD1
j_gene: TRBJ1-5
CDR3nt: TGTGCCAGCAGGGACCAGGGGGCTGGCAATCAGCCCCAGCATTTT
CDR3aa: CASRDQGAGNQPQHF

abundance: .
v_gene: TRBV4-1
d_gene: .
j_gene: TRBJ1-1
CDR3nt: TGCGCCAGCAGCCAAAAGACAGGCGGGGACACTGAAGCTTTCTTT
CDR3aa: CASSQKTGGDTEAFF

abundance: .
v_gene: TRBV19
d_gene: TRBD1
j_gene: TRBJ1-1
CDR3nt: TGTGCCAGTAGACAGGGGTGGGCGAACACTGAAGCTTTCTTT
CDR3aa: CASRQGWANTEAFF

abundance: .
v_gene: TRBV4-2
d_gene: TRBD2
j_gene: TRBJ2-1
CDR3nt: TGTGCCAGCAGCCGCCTTCACGGGGGGGACAATGAGCAGTTCTTC
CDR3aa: CASSRLHGGDNEQFF

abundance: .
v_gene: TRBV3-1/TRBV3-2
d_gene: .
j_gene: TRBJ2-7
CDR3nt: TGTGCCAGCAGCCAAGATTACGGACGGGACGAGCAGTACTTC
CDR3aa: CASSQDYGRDEQYF

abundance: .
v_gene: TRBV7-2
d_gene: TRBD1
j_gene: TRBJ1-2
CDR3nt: TGTGCCAGCAGCTCGGGACAGACCTATGGCTACACCTTC
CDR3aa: CASSSGQTYGYTF

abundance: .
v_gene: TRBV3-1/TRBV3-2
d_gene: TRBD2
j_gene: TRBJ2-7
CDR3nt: TGTGCCAGCAGCCAGGGGACTAGCGGTTCCTACGAGCAGTACTTC
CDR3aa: CASSQGTSGSYEQYF

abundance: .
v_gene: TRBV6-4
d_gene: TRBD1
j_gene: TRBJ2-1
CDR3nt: TGTGCCAGCAGTGTTGGGACAGGGAGAAATGAGCAGTTCTTC
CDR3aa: CASSVGTGRNEQFF

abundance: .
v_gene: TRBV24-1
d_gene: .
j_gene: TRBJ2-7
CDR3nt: TGTGCCACCAGTGTCCCCAGGGATGGAACCTACGAGCAGTACTTC
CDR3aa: CATSVPRDGTYEQYF

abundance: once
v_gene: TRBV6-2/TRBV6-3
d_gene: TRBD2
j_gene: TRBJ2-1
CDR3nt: TGTGCCAGCAGTCGACCGGGACTAGCGTTGGATGAGCAGTTCTTC
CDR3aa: CASSRPGLALDEQFF

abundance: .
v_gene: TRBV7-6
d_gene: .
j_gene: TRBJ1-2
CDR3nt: TGTGCCAGCAGCCCATACCCAAAGAACTATGGCTACACCTTC
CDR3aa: CASSPYPKNYGYTF

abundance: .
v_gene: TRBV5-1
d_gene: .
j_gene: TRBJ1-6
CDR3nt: TGCGCCAGCAGCTTAAATAATTCACCCCTCCACTTT
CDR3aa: CASSLNNSPLHF